This T cell receptor beta chain was obtained from a study of T cells in localized non-small cell lung cancer. Overall study findings and caveats: Heterogeneity remains possible because sequencing was limited to only one tumor region. Adjacent uninvolved lung had the highest clonality, suggesting focused antigen responses. Of the top 100 tumor clones, median around 60 were in adjacent lung, about 26 among its top 100. There was an association of higher blood T cell density with longer overall survival.

This clone was observed once. The antigen is undetermined. Using immunoSEQ multiplex PCR, the repertoire was profiled, and TCRdb retains in-frame clones only, with some absent. Altogether some 90,000 clones are present, approximately 90% being singletons, with the ten largest covering approximately 15%. The sequences come from peripheral blood, collected before any cancer treatment. This sequence originates from a man aged 40 to 70 with stage I squamous cell lung carcinoma.

In DNA form, the CDR3 reads TGTGCCAGCAGCCGTACCGACAGACGGCCCGACTATCCAGGGACCCAGTACTTC. This gives the protein CASSRTDRRPDYPGTQYF. The chain links TRBV11-3 to TRBJ2-5; D may match TRBD1 or TRBD2 (5 bases each). This CDR3 contains 18 residues. CDR1 and CDR2 from the germline V gene are SGHNT and YENEEA. V dropped 5 bases and J dropped 7 bases, with 29 bases sitting between them. The whole variable domain, remainder taken from reference TRBV11-3 and TRBJ2-5, is EAGVVQSPRYKIIEKKQPVAFWCNPISGHNTLYWYLQNLGQGPELLIRYENEEAVDDSQLPKDRFSAERLKGVDSTLKIQPAELGDSAVYLCASSRTDRRPDYPGTQYFGPGTRLLVL.